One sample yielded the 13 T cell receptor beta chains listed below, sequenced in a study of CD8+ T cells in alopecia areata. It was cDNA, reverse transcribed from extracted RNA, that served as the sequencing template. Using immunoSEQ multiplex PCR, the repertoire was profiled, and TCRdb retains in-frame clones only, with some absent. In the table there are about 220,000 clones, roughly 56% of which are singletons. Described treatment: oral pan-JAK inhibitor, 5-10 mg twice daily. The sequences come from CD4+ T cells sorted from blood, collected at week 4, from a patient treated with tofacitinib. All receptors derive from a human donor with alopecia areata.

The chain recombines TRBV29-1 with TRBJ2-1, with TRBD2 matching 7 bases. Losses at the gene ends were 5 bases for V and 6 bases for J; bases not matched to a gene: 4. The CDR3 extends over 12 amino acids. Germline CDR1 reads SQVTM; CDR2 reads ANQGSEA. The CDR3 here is CSVRTRGNEQFF. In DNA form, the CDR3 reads TGCAGCGTTAGGACTAGAGGCAATGAGCAGTTCTTC.

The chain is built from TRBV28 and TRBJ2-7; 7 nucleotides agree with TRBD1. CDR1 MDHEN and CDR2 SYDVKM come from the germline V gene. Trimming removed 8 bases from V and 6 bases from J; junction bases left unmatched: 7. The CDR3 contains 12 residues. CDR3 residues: CASGAGGSEQYF. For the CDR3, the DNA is TGTGCCAGCGGGGCAGGGGGTAGCGAGCAGTACTTC.

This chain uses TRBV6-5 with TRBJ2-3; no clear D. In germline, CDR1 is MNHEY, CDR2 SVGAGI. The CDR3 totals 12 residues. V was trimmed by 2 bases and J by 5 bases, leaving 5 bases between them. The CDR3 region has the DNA TGTGCCAGCAGTTACGATATAGATACGCAGTATTTT. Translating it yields CASSYDIDTQYF.

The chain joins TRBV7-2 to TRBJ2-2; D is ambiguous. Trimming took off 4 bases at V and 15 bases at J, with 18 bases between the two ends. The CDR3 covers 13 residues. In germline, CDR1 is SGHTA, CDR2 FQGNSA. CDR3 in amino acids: CASSSTIQKRVFF. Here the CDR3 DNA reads TGTGCCAGCAGCTCAACTATACAAAAGAGAGTGTTTTTT.

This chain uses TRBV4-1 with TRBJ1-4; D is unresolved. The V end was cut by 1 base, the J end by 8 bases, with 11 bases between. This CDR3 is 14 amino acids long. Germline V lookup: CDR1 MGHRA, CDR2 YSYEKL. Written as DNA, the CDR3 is TGCGCCAGCAGCCAAGCGGGGTATGAGGAAAAACTGTTTTTT. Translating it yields CASSQAGYEEKLFF.

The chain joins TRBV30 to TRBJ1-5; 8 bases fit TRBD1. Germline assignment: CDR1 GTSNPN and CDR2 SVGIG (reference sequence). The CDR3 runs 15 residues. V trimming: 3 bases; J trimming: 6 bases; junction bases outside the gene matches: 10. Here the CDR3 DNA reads TGTGCCTGGAGCGGGGGACAGGCCGGGGGTCAGCCCCAGCATTTT. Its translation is CAWSGGQAGGQPQHF.

The CDR3 loop reads CAWSSQSPNTEAFF. Here the CDR3 DNA reads TGTGCCTGGAGTAGTCAGTCCCCCAACACTGAAGCTTTCTTT. The chain uses TRBV30 and TRBJ1-1; D unresolved. V was clipped by 2 bases and J by 2 bases, with 12 bases between them. This CDR3 contains 14 residues. Germline V CDR1 and CDR2: GTSNPN, SVGIG (reference sequence).

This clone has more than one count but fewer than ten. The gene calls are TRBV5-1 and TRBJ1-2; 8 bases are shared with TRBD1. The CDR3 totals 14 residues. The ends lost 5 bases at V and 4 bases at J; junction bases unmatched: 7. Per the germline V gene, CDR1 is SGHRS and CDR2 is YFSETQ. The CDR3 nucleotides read TGCGCCAGCAGACCCGGACAGGGAAGCTATGGCTACACCTTC. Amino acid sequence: CASRPGQGSYGYTF.

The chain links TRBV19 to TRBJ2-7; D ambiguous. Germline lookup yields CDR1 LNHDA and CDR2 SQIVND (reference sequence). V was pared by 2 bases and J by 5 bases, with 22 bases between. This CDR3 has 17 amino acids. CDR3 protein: CASSITAVGHSGDEQYF. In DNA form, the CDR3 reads TGTGCCAGTAGTATAACGGCGGTCGGGCACAGTGGAGACGAGCAGTACTTC.

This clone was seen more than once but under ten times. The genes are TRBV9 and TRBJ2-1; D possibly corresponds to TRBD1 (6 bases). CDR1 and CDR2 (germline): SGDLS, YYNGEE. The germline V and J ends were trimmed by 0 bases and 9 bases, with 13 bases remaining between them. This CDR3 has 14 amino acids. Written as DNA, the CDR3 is TGTGCCAGCAGCGTAGGTGGGAGAGGGGGTGAGCAGTTCTTC. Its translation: CASSVGGRGGEQFF.

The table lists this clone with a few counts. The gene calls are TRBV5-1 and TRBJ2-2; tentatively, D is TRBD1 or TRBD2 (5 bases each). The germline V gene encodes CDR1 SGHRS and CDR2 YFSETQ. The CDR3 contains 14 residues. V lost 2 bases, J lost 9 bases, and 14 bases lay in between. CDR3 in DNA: TGCGCCAGCAGCTTTAGGGACCGAGTCCGGGAGCTGTTTTTT. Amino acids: CASSFRDRVRELFF.

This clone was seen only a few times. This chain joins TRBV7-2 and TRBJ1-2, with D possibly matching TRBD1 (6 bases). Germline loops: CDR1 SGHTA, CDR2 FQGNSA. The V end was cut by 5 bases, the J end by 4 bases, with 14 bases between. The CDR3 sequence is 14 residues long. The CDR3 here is CASSPLPGAYGYTF. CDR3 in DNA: TGTGCCAGCAGCCCCTTGCCGGGGGCCTATGGCTACACCTTC.

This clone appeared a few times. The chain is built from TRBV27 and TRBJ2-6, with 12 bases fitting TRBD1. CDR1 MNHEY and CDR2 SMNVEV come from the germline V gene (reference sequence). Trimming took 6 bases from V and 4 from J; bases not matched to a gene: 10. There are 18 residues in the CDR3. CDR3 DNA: TGTGCCAGCAGCACCGGGACAGGGGGCGCGTCGGGGGCCAACGTCCTGACTTTC. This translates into CASSTGTGGASGANVLTF.